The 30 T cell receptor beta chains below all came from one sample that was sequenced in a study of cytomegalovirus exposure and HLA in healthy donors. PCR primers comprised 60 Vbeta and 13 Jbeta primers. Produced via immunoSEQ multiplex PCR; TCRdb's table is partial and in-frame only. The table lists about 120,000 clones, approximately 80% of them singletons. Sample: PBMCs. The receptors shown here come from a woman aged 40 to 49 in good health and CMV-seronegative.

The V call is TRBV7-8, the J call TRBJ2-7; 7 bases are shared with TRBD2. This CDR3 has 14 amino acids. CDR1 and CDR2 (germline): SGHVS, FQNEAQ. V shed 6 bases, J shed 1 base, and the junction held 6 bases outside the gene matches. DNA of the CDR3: TGTGCCAGCAGGCTCCGGGGAGGGTCCTACGAGCAGTACTTC. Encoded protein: CASRLRGGSYEQYF.

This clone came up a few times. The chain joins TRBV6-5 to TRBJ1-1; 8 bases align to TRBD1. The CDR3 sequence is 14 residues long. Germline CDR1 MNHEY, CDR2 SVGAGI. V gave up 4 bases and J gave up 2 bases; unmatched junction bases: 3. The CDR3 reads CASSFGTGNTEAFF. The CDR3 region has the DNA TGTGCCAGCAGTTTCGGGACAGGCAACACTGAAGCTTTCTTT.

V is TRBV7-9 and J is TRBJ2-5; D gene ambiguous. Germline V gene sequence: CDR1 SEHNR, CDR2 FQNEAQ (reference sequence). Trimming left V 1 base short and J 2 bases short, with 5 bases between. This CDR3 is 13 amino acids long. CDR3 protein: CASSLGAQETQYF. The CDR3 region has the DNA TGTGCCAGCAGCTTAGGAGCTCAAGAGACCCAGTACTTC. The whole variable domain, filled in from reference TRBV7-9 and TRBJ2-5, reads DTGVSQNPRHKITKRGQNVTFRCDPISEHNRLYWYRQTLGQGPEFLTYFQNEAQLEKSRLLSDRFSAERPKGSFSTLEIQRTEQGDSAMYLCASSLGAQETQYFGPGTRLLVL.

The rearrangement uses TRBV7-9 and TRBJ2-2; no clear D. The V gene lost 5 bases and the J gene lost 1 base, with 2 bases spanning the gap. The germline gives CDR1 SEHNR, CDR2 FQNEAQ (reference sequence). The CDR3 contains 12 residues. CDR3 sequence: CASSLNTGELFF. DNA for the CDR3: TGTGCCAGCAGCCTGAACACCGGGGAGCTGTTTTTT.

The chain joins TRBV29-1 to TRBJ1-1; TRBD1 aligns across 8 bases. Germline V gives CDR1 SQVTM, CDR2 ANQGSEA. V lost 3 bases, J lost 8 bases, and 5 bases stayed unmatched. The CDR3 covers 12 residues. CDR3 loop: CSVEARDREAFF. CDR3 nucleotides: TGCAGCGTTGAGGCCCGGGACAGGGAAGCTTTCTTT.

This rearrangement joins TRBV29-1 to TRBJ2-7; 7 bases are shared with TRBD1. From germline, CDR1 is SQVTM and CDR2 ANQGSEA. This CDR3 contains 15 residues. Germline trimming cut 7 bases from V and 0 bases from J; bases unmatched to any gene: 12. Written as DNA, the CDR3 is TGCAGCGCTAGGCGAGGGGGCGACGGCTCCTACGAGCAGTACTTC. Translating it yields CSARRGGDGSYEQYF.

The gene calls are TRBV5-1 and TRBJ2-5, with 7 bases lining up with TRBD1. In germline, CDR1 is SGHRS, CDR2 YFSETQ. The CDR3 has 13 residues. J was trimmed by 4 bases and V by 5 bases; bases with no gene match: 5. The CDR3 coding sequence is TGCGCCAGCAGTGACAGGGTGACAGAGACCCAGTACTTC. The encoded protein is CASSDRVTETQYF.

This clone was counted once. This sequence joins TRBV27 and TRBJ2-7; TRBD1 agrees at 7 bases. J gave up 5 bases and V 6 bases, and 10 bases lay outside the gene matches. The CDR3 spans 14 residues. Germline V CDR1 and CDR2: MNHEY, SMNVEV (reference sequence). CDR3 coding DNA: TGTGCCAGCAGGGGATCGACAGGGCGCCACGAGCAGTACTTC. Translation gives CASRGSTGRHEQYF.

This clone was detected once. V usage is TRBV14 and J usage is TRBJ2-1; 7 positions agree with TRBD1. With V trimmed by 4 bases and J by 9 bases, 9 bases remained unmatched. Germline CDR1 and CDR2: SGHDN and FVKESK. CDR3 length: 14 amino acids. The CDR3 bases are TGTGCCAGCAGCCGAAGGGGTACAGGGGCTGAGCAGTTCTTC. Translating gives CASSRRGTGAEQFF.

CDR3 protein: CASSSTGATNEKLFF. The CDR3 region has the DNA TGTGCCAGCAGTTCGACAGGGGCAACTAATGAAAAACTGTTTTTT. This chain connects TRBV27 to TRBJ1-4; 8 nucleotides align to TRBD1. Losses at the gene ends were 4 bases for V and 0 bases for J; bases not matched to a gene: 1. The CDR3 covers 15 residues. The germline gives CDR1 MNHEY, CDR2 SMNVEV (reference sequence). Looking up the rest from reference TRBV27 and TRBJ1-4 gives the full variable domain: EAQVTQNPRYLITVTGKKLTVTCSQNMNHEYMSWYRQDPGLGLRQIYYSMNVEVTDKGDVPEGYKVSRKEKRNFPLILESPSPNQTSLYFCASSSTGATNEKLFFGSGTQLSVL.

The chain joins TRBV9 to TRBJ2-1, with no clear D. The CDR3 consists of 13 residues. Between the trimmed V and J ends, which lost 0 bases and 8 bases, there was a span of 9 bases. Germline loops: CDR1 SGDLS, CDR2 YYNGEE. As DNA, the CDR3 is TGTGCCAGCAGCGTAGCTGGTACTCATGAGCAGTTCTTC. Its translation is CASSVAGTHEQFF.

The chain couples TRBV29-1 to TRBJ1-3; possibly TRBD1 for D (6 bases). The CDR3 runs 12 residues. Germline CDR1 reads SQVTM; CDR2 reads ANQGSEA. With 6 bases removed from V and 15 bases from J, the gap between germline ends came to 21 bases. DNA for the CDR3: TGCAGCGTAGTACAGGGAAGCGGGGCTACATATTTT. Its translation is CSVVQGSGATYF.

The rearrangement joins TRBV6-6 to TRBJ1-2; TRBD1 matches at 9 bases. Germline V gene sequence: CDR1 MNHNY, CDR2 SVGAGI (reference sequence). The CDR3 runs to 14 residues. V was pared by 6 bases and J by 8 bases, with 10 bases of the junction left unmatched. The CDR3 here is CASSRDRGVGGYTF. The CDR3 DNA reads TGTGCCAGCAGCCGCGACAGGGGGGTGGGGGGCTACACCTTC.

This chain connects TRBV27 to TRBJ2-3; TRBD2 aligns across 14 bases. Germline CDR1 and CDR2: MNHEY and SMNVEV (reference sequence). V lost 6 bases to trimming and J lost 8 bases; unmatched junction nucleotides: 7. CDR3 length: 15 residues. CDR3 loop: CASSPRLAGGGTQYF. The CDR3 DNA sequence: TGTGCCAGCAGCCCCCGACTAGCGGGGGGGGGTACGCAGTATTTT.

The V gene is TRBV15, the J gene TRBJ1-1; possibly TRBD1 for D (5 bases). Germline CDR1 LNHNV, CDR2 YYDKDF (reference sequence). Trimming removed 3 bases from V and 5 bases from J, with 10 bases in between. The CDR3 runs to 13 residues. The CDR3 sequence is CATSRKGITEAFF. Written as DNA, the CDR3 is TGTGCCACCAGCAGGAAGGGGATAACTGAAGCTTTCTTT. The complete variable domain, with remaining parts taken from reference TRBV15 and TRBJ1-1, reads DAMVIQNPRYQVTQFGKPVTLSCSQTLNHNVMYWYQQKSSQAPKLLFHYYDKDFNNEADTPDNFQSRRPNTSFCFLDIRSPGLGDTAMYLCATSRKGITEAFFGQGTRLTVV.

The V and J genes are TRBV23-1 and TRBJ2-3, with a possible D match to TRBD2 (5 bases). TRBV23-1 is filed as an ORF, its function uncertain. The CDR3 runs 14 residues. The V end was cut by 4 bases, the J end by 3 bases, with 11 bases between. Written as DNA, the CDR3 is TGCGCCAGCAGTCGAGGGATTCTTACAGATACGCAGTATTTT. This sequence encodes CASSRGILTDTQYF.

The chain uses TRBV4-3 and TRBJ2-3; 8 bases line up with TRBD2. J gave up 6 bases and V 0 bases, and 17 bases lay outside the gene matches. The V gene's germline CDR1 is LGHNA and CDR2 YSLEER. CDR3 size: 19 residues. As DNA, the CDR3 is TGCGCCAGCAGCCAAGATCAACTTCACGGGAGGGCCGGGGCGGATACGCAGTATTTT. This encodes CASSQDQLHGRAGADTQYF.

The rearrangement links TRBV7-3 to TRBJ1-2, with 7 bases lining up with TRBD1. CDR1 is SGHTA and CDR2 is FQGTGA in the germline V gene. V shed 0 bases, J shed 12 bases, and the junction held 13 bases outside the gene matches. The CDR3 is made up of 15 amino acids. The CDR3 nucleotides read TGTGCCAGCAGCTTAACGTTGGGGGACAGCCGGACCCACACCTTC. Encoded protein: CASSLTLGDSRTHTF.

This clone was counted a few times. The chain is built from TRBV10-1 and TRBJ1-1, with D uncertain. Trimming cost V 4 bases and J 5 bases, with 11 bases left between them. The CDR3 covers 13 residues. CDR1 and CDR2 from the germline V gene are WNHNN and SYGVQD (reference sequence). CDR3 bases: TGCGCCAGCAGTGGTTCGGGAAGGACTGAAGCTTTCTTT. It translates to CASSGSGRTEAFF.

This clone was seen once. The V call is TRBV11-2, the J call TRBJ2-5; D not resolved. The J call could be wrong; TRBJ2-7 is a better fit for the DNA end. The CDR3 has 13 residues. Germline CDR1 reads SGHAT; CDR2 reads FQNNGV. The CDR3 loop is CASRTVQTYEQYF. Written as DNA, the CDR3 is TGTGCCAGCAGGACCGTACAGACCTACGAGCAGTACTTC.

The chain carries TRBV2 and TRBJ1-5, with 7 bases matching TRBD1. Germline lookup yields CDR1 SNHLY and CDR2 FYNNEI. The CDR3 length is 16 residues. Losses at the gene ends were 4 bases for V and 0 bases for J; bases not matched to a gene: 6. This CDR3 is CASSAGGKYSNQPQHF. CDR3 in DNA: TGTGCCAGCAGTGCAGGGGGAAAATATAGCAATCAGCCCCAGCATTTT.

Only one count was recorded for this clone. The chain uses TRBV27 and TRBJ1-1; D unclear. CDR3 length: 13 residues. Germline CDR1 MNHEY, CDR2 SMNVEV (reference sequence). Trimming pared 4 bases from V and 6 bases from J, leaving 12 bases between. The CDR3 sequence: CASSWARRAEAFF. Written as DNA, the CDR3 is TGTGCCAGCAGTTGGGCAAGGAGGGCTGAAGCTTTCTTT.

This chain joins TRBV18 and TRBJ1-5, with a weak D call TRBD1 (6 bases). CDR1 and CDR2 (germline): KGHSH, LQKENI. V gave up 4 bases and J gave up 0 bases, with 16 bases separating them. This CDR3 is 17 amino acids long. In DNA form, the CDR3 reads TGTGCCAGCTCACAGGGATGGACAGCCGATAGCAATCAGCCCCAGCATTTT. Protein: CASSQGWTADSNQPQHF.

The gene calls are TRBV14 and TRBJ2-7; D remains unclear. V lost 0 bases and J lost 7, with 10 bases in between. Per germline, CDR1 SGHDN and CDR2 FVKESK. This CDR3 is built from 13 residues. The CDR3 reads CASSQDLSREQYF. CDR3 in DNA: TGTGCCAGCAGCCAAGACCTTTCGCGGGAGCAGTACTTC.

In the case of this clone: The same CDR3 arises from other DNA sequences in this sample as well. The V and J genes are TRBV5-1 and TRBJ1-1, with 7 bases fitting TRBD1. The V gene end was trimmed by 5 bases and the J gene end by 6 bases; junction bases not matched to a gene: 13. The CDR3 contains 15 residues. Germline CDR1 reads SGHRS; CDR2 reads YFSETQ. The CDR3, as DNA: TGCGCCAGCAGGGCAAACAGGGGTATGAGGGCTGAAGCTTTCTTT. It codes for CASRANRGMRAEAFF.

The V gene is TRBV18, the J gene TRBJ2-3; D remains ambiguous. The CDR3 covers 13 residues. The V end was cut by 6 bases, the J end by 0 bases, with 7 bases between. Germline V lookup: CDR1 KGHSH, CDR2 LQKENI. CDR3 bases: TGTGCCAGCTCCCAGGCTAGCACAGATACGCAGTATTTT. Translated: CASSQASTDTQYF.

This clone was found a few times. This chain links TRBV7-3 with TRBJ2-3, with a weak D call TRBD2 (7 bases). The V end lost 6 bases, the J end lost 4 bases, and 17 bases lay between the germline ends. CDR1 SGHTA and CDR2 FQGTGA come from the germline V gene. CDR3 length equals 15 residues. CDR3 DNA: TGTGCCAGCAGACGACGGGGGGAGGGGGCAGATACGCAGTATTTT. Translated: CASRRRGEGADTQYF.

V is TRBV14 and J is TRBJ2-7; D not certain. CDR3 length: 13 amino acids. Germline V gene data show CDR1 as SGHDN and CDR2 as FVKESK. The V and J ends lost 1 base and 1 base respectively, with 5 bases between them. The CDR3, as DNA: TGTGCCAGCAGCCAAGGTAGATCCTACGAGCAGTACTTC. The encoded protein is CASSQGRSYEQYF.

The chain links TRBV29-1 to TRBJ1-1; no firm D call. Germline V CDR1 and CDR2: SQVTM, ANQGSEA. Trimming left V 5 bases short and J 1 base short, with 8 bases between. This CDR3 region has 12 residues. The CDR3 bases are TGCAGCGTTTTCTACAGGAACACTGAAGCTTTCTTT. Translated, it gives CSVFYRNTEAFF. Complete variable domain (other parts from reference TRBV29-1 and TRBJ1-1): SAVISQKPSRDICQRGTSLTIQCQVDSQVTMMFWYRQQPGQSLTLIATANQGSEATYESGFVIDKFPISRPNLTFSTLTVSNMSPEDSSIYLCSVFYRNTEAFFGQGTRLTVV.

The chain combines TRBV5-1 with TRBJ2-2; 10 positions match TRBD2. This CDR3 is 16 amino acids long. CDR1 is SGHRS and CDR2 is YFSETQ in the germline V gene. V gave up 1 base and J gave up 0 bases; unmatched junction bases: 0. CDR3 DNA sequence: TGCGCCAGCAGCTTGACTAGCGGGGCGAACACCGGGGAGCTGTTTTTT. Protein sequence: CASSLTSGANTGELFF.